This is a list of T cell receptor beta chains from one sample in a study of T-cell reconstitution after alpha-beta-depleted transplantation in children. TCRdb reanalysed the PCR reads using MiXCR and keeps one entry per CDR3 protein. Of approximately 350,000 distinct CDR3 sequences listed, about an eighth are singletons. This material consisted of PBMCs, taken from the stem cell graft. The receptors originated from a human donor who donated a stem cell graft to a child with Fanconi anemia. Each CDR3 is given with its conserved first and last residue. The order of the fields is D gene, J gene, clone size, V gene, CDR3 protein, CDR3 DNA. D genes are given only for firm matches. Where a row states a size, it is once, few, many or the class of an expanded clone; other rows omit it.

. | TRBJ2-7 | few | TRBV20-1 | CSARDRTDWSGEQYF | TGCAGTGCTAGAGATCGCACAGATTGGAGTGGCGAGCAGTACTTC
TRBD1 | TRBJ2-1 | . | TRBV10-3 | CAISETMNRGGEQFF | TGTGCCATCAGTGAGACGATGAACAGGGGCGGTGAGCAGTTCTTC
TRBD2 | TRBJ2-3 | many | TRBV12-3/TRBV12-4 | CASSFLASGDRRTSTDTQYF | TGTGCCAGCAGTTTTTTGGCTAGCGGGGACCGAAGAACTAGCACAGATACGCAGTATTTT
TRBD1 | TRBJ1-1 | many | TRBV12-3/TRBV12-4 | CASSAPGQGSEAFF | TGTGCCAGCAGTGCACCGGGACAGGGCTCTGAAGCTTTCTTT
. | TRBJ2-7 | . | TRBV6-2/TRBV6-3 | CASSSRGTAGEQYF | TGTGCCAGCAGCTCTCGCGGGACAGCAGGCGAGCAGTACTTC
. | TRBJ2-4 | many | TRBV29-1 | CSVGTIAKNIQYF | TGCAGCGTTGGGACCATAGCCAAAAACATTCAGTACTTC
. | TRBJ1-1 | many | TRBV12-3/TRBV12-4 | CASRPQFDVSGWANTEAFF | TGTGCCAGCAGACCGCAGTTTGATGTCTCTGGTTGGGCGAACACTGAAGCTTTCTTT
. | TRBJ1-5 | . | TRBV12-3/TRBV12-4 | CASSFRINQPQHF | TGTGCCAGCAGTTTTCGGATAAATCAGCCCCAGCATTTT
. | TRBJ2-2 | many | TRBV9 | CASSGQLNTGELFF | TGTGCCAGCAGCGGACAGCTGAACACCGGGGAGCTGTTTTTT
TRBD2 | TRBJ2-2 | . | TRBV6-5 | CASSYFSGTSVTGELFF | TGTGCCAGCAGTTATTTTTCCGGGACTAGCGTCACCGGGGAGCTGTTTTTT